Listed here is a single T cell receptor beta chain. Individuals drawn from under 30 US areas were about 18 to 95 years old. Trimming left V 5 bases short and J 5 bases short, with 9 bases between. This CDR3 is built from 12 residues. Germline V gene lookup returns CDR1 MNHEY and CDR2 SVGAGI. The data originate from a study of blood T cell repertoires in COVID-19. The overall study: COVID-19 samples, acute and convalescent, were from the United States, Italy and Spain. Sample material is recorded as cDNA or gDNA derived from T cells, B-cell-depleted T cells, or PBMCs.

Sequencing used immunoSEQ multiplex PCR; TCRdb keeps in-frame clones, though not all of them. The data contain about 200,000 clones, 80% to 85% of them singletons. The source material was PBMCs or T cells enriched from blood (not recorded which). The TCR comes from a man in his forties or fifties who had recovered from COVID-19. The chain combines TRBV6-5 with TRBJ1-1; perhaps TRBD1 as D (5 bases). The CDR3 DNA reads as TGTGCCAGCAGTCAGACAGCGACTGAAGCTTTCTTT. It is translated as CASSQTATEAFF.